This T cell receptor (beta chain) was sequenced for a study of a mutant IDH1 vaccine in newly diagnosed glioma. Study-level background: Treated patients, about 62% male and around 40% female, averaged 40.4 years of age.

Study conclusions and caveats: Top peripheral T cell clonotype shifts appeared unrelated to pseudoprogression.

Time point indicated: week 35, safety follow-up. A single vaccine dose contained 300 ug of mutant IDH1 20-mer peptide, and topical imiquimod was used with it. The CDR3 contains 13 residues. Trimming removed 6 bases from V and 3 bases from J, with 13 bases in between. From germline, CDR1 is SGHRS and CDR2 YFSETQ. As concerns this clone: Its antigen is currently unknown.

TCRdb's table, derived via immunoSEQ multiplex PCR, lists solely in-frame clones and lacks some. The sample has about 50,000 clones, roughly 92% seen once. The chain employs TRBV5-1 and TRBJ2-7; perhaps D is TRBD1 or TRBD2 (5 bases each). The sample in question was PBMCs, obtained from a glioma patient whose treatment included an IDH1 peptide vaccine. This TCR was recovered from a man in his fifties or sixties with glioma. The CDR3 spells CASNPGQNYEQYF. CDR3 coding DNA: TGCGCCAGCAACCCGGGGCAGAACTACGAGCAGTACTTC.